The present TCR beta chain was sequenced within a study of blood T cells in healthy people across ages. Study observations and caveats: Getting older went along with TCR beta diversity per million T cells dropping roughly linearly. Whereas aged donors had fewer naive CD4+ cells, long-lived donors had more of them and higher diversity.

Each sample yielded at least 6 micrograms of PBMC total RNA. With 6 bases removed from V and 1 base from J, the gap between germline ends came to 9 bases. The germline V gene has CDR1 SNHLY and CDR2 FYNNEI. CDR3 length: 13 amino acids. The authors ran a second PCR of 7 to 11 cycles using a sample-barcoded 5' primer and a J-beta primer mix. The template-switch adaptor, which had 12 random nucleotides, put a tag on each cDNA molecule. One entry per CDR3 protein results from TCRdb running MiXCR on the 5' RACE reads. The sample includes over 950,000 distinct CDR3 sequences, around two fifths of them seen just once. As for this clonotype: Its antigen is unknown.

The chain has TRBV2 and TRBJ1-1; D is uncertain. Sequencing was performed on blood. The clonotype originates from a man younger than 35 in good health. The chain's CDR3 is CASSGLRNTEAFF. CDR3 DNA: TGTGCCAGCAGCGGTCTTAGGAACACTGAAGCTTTCTTT.